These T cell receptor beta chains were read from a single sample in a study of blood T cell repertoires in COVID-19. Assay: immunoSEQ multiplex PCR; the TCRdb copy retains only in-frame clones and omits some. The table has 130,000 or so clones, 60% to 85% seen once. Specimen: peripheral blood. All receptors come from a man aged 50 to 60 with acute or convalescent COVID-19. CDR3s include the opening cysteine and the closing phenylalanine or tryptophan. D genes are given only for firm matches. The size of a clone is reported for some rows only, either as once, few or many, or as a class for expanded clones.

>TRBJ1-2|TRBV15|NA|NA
CATSVRQESYYGYTF
TGTGCCACCAGCGTCCGACAGGAGTCATACTATGGCTACACCTTC
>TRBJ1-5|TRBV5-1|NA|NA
CASSRKAGVTNQPQHF
TGCGCCAGCAGCCGTAAAGCGGGGGTAACCAATCAGCCCCAGCATTTT
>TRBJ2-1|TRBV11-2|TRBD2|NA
CASSSSGGNRKNEQFF
TGTGCCAGCAGCTCTAGCGGGGGCAACCGTAAAAATGAGCAGTTCTTC
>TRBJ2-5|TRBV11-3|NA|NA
CASSFRERETQYF
TGTGCCAGCAGCTTCCGGGAAAGAGAGACCCAGTACTTC
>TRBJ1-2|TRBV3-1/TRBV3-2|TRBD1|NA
CASSQTGDLRYGYTF
TGTGCCAGCAGCCAGACAGGGGACCTTAGGTATGGCTACACCTTC
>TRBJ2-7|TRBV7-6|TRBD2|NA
CASSVRTSGITYEQYF
TGTGCCAGCAGCGTGAGGACTAGCGGGATTACCTACGAGCAGTACTTC
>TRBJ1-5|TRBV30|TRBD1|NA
CACQDRNNQPQHF
TGTGCCTGCCAGGACAGGAATAATCAGCCCCAGCATTTT
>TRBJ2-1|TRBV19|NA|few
CASSIGQGIGTNNEQFF
TGTGCCAGTAGTATAGGTCAGGGTATAGGAACTAACAATGAGCAGTTCTTC
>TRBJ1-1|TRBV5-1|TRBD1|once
CASSADRGIEAFF
TGCGCCAGCAGCGCGGACAGGGGGATTGAAGCTTTCTTT
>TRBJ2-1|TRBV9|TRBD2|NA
CASSVASGTYNEQFF
TGTGCCAGCAGCGTGGCTAGCGGGACCTACAATGAGCAGTTCTTC
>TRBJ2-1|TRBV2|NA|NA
CASSVRYSELIADSYNEQFF
TGTGCCAGCAGTGTAAGATATTCAGAATTGATAGCGGACTCCTACAATGAGCAGTTCTTC
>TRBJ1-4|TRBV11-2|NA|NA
CASSLEGRGNEKLFF
TGTGCCAGCAGCCTAGAGGGCAGGGGCAATGAAAAACTGTTTTTT
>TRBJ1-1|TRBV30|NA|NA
CAWGREPGTEAFF
TGTGCCTGGGGCCGGGAGCCCGGGACTGAAGCTTTCTTT
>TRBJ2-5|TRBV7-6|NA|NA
CASSPRGAGWETQYF
TGTGCCAGCAGCCCCCGGGGGGCAGGGTGGGAGACCCAGTACTTC
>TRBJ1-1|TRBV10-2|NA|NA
CASSQIRATEAFF
TGCGCCAGCAGTCAAATCAGGGCGACTGAAGCTTTCTTT
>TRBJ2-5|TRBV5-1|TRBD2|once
CASTAGGLQETQYF
TGCGCCAGTACAGCGGGGGGCCTACAAGAGACCCAGTACTTC
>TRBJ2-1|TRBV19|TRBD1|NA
CAASQGARASYNEQFF
TGTGCCGCTTCACAGGGGGCGAGGGCGTCCTACAATGAGCAGTTCTTC
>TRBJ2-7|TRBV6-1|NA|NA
CASSEGGASHEQYF
TGTGCCAGCAGTGAAGGTGGGGCCAGCCACGAGCAGTACTTC